This section outlines one T cell receptor beta chain sequence together with its context. The antigen remains undetermined. At one end, the junction sequence differs from germline, possibly due to a read error. These data are taken from a study of CD8 T cell repertoires and HIV-1 epitope variants. Study context: Twenty-five autologous and known Gag and Nef epitope variant peptides each stimulated T cells separately.

CDR3 length equals 11 residues. Germline values: CDR1 LGHNA, CDR2 YSLEER. Study-wide results and caveats: The TAALDMSHF plasma variant had no responses, unlike KF9 (five clonotypes) and HW9 (one).

This table comes from immunoSEQ multiplex PCR, and its TCRdb copy is limited to in-frame clones, with some not included. The data contain around 4,100 clones, roughly two thirds of them singletons. The chain joins TRBV4-3 to TRBJ1-2; D is unresolved. The sample was cultured CD8+ T cells derived from PBMCs. The source of this sequence is a male donor with HIV. CDR3 sequence: CASSQGIVVAF. CDR3 nucleotides: TGCGCCAGCAGCCAAGGGATCGTCGTAGCCTTC.